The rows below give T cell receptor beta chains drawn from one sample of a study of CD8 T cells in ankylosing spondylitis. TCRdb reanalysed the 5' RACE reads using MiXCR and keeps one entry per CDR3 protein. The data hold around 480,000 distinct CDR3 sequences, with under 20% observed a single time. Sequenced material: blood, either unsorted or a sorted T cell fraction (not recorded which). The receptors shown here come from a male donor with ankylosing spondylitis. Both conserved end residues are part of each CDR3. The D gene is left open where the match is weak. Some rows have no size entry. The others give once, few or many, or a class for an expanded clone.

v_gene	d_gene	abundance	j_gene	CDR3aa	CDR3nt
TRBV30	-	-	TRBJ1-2	CAWSATVFDYGYTF	TGTGCCTGGAGTGCGACAGTATTTGACTATGGCTACACCTTC
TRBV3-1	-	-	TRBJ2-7	CASSQHRSAYEQYF	TGTGCCAGCAGCCAACACAGGTCTGCCTACGAGCAGTACTTC
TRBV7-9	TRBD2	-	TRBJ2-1	CASSPGTKSSYNEQFF	TGTGCCAGCAGCCCCGGGACTAAGAGCTCCTACAATGAGCAGTTCTTC
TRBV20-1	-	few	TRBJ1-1	CSAQMGANTEAFF	TGCAGTGCTCAGATGGGGGCGAACACTGAAGCTTTCTTT
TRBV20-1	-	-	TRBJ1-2	CSASTLDMGHYGYTF	TGCAGTGCTAGTACGCTGGATATGGGCCACTATGGCTACACCTTC
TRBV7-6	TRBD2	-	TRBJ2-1	CASQLAGGNEQFF	TGTGCCTCGCAGCTAGCGGGAGGGAATGAGCAGTTCTTC
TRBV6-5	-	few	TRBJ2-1	CASSYSSVYNEQFF	TGTGCCAGCAGTTACTCTAGCGTGTACAATGAGCAGTTCTTC
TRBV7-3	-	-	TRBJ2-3	CASSSSSAGSTDTQYF	TGTGCCAGCAGCTCCTCTAGCGCGGGATCCACAGATACGCAGTATTTT
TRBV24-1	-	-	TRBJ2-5	CATSEPTQSQETQYF	TGTGCCACCAGTGAACCGACCCAATCCCAAGAGACCCAGTACTTC
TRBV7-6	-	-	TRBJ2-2	CASSPTRLSPTGELFF	TGTGCCAGCAGCCCAACCCGACTATCCCCCACCGGGGAGCTGTTTTTT
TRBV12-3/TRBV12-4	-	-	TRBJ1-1	CASSFSVENTEAFF	TGTGCCAGCAGTTTTAGCGTAGAGAACACTGAAGCTTTCTTT
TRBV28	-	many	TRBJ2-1	CASSWGRERSF	TGTGCCAGCAGTTGGGGGCGGGAGCGGAGCTTC
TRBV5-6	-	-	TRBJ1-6	CASSLRAGGSPLHF	TGTGCCAGCAGCCTGAGGGCAGGAGGATCACCCCTCCACTTT
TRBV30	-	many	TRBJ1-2	CAWRLNYGYTF	TGTGCCTGGAGGTTAAACTATGGCTACACCTTC
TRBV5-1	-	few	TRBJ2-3	CASSPRDFPDTQYF	TGCGCCAGCAGCCCTCGGGACTTCCCAGATACGCAGTATTTT
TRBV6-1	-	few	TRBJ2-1	CASRGTAPRYNEQFF	TGTGCCAGCAGAGGGACGGCACCACGTTACAATGAGCAGTTCTTC
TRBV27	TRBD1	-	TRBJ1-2	CASSLSTGVYGYTF	TGTGCCAGCAGTTTATCGACAGGGGTCTATGGCTACACCTTC
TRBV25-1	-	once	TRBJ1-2	CASSDELGSRNNYGYTF	TGTGCCAGCAGTGACGAGTTAGGCAGCAGAAATAACTATGGCTACACCTTC
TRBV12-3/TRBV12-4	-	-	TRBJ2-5	CASRSRNQETQYF	TGTGCCAGCAGAAGCCGAAATCAAGAGACCCAGTACTTC
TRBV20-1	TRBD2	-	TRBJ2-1	CSGVKPGLDFNEQFF	TGCAGTGGCGTTAAACCGGGACTAGATTTTAATGAGCAGTTCTTC
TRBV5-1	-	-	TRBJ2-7	CASKIAGTASYEQYF	TGCGCCAGCAAAATTGCCGGGACGGCCTCCTACGAGCAGTACTTC
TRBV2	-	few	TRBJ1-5	CASNEDRNQPQHF	TGTGCCAGCAATGAGGATCGCAATCAGCCCCAGCATTTT
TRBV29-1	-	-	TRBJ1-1	CSGGEGTTEAFF	TGCAGCGGAGGGGAGGGGACCACTGAAGCTTTCTTT
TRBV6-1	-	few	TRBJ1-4	CASSEGWGGGATNEKLFF	TGTGCCAGCAGTGAAGGGTGGGGCGGGGGAGCAACTAATGAAAAACTGTTTTTT
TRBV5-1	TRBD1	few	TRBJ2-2	CASEPTGGRSGELFF	TGCGCCAGCGAGCCGACAGGGGGAAGGTCCGGGGAGCTGTTTTTT
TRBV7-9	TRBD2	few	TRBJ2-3	CASSFDAGGTDTQYF	TGTGCCAGCAGCTTCGACGCGGGGGGGACAGATACGCAGTATTTT
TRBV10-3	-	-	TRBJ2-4	CAISVNRDSENIQYF	TGTGCCATCTCGGTTAACCGGGACTCGGAAAACATTCAGTACTTC
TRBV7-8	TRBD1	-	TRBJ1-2	CASSRPDRGINGYTF	TGTGCCAGCAGCCGACCGGACAGGGGGATTAATGGCTACACCTTC
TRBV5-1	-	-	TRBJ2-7	CASSPAGDRAYEQYF	TGCGCCAGCAGCCCAGCGGGGGACAGGGCGTACGAGCAGTACTTC